Presented here are 31 T cell receptor beta chains from one specimen sequenced in a study of radiation and T cells in renal cell carcinoma (dated by TCRdb to the early 2020s). The time point label corresponds to: baseline pretreatment blood. What the treatment or condition label conveys for this sample: 15 Gy SBRT to primary tumor, nephrectomy 4 weeks later. Library preparation used the immunoSEQ multiplex PCR assay. Held by TCRdb, this immuneACCESS table contains in-frame sequences only and omits some clones. Under half of the omission traces to an unresolved V gene where checked; the cause of the rest is unknown. This sample lists some 100,000 clones; 82% were detected once. The ten largest clones represent almost 6.5% of the sample. Sequenced material: blood, taken from a patient whose treatment included radiotherapy and nephrectomy. All receptors derive from a man aged 60 to 75 with renal cell carcinoma.

This rearrangement joins TRBV4-3 to TRBJ2-2; 9 bases are shared with TRBD2. The germline V gene encodes CDR1 LGHNA and CDR2 YSLEER. The ends lost 3 bases at V and 8 bases at J; junction bases unmatched: 10. The CDR3 length is 16 residues. DNA for the CDR3: TGCGCCAGCAGCCAGGGGGCGGGAGGGCCCGGAGGGGAGCTGTTTTTT. Amino acid sequence: CASSQGAGGPGGELFF.

In DNA form, the CDR3 reads TGTGCCGGGTCGGGGAGCGGCTACGAGCAGTACTTC. Translating gives CAGSGSGYEQYF. This chain connects TRBV28 to TRBJ2-7; TRBD2 is a possible D gene (5 bases). The V end was cut by 11 bases, the J end by 3 bases, with 14 bases between. CDR1 is MDHEN, CDR2 SYDVKM, per germline. This CDR3 contains 12 residues.

V and J are TRBV7-2 and TRBJ2-3, with 10 bases aligning to TRBD2. V lost 2 bases and J lost 8; bases outside the gene matches: 7. CDR1 is SGHTA and CDR2 is FQGNSA in the germline V gene. The CDR3 is 15 residues long. CDR3 loop: CASSLILAGEVTQYF. CDR3 nucleotide sequence: TGTGCCAGCAGCTTAATCCTAGCGGGAGAGGTTACGCAGTATTTT.

DNA for the CDR3: TGTGCCAGCAGTTTTGGGGAACAGGGGTCCCACCAGCCCCAGCATTTT. It specifies CASSFGEQGSHQPQHF. The chain employs TRBV28 and TRBJ1-5, with TRBD1 identical over 7 bases. Germline assignment: CDR1 MDHEN and CDR2 SYDVKM. The CDR3 has 16 amino acids. J gave up 7 bases and V 3 bases, and 12 bases lay outside the gene matches.

The V call is TRBV5-4, the J call TRBJ2-2; D remains ambiguous. The CDR3 runs to 14 residues. The V end was cut by 4 bases, the J end by 3 bases, with 10 bases between. Germline V gene sequence: CDR1 SGHNT, CDR2 YYREEE (reference sequence). CDR3 bases: TGTGCCAGCAGCGCACCCTGGGACACCGGGGAGCTGTTTTTT. It encodes CASSAPWDTGELFF.

The chain couples TRBV30 to TRBJ1-3; TRBD1 might be the D (5 bases). Trimming stripped 2 bases from V and 2 bases from J, with 10 bases between. Germline V gene data show CDR1 as GTSNPN and CDR2 as SVGIG (reference sequence). This CDR3 spans 14 amino acids. This CDR3 reads CAWSSGMTGNTIYF. CDR3 DNA: TGTGCCTGGAGTTCAGGGATGACTGGAAACACCATATATTTT.

This clone appeared once. V is TRBV14 and J is TRBJ1-1; tentatively, D is TRBD1 (5 bases). From germline, CDR1 is SGHDN and CDR2 FVKESK. The CDR3 is 15 amino acids. Trimming removed 0 bases from V and 4 bases from J, with 12 bases in between. The CDR3 loop is CASSQDRVGGTEAFF. The CDR3 DNA reads as TGTGCCAGCAGCCAAGATAGGGTGGGGGGCACTGAAGCTTTCTTT.

The genes are TRBV6-1 and TRBJ1-5; tentative D call: TRBD1 (6 bases). This CDR3 region has 14 residues. With 7 bases removed from V and 5 bases from J, the gap between germline ends came to 15 bases. The germline V gene encodes CDR1 MNHNS and CDR2 SASEGT. The CDR3 nucleotides are TGTGCCAGCAAAGGCGGGGACACTTATCAGCCCCAGCATTTT. Residues: CASKGGDTYQPQHF.

The V call is TRBV27, the J call TRBJ2-7; 9 bases fit TRBD2. The CDR3 consists of 15 residues. Looked up from germline, CDR1 is MNHEY and CDR2 is SMNVEV (reference sequence). After removal of 5 bases from V and 6 bases from J, the junction contained 11 bases not matched to a gene. The CDR3 DNA is TGTGCCAGCAGTCCTTTTGCGGGAGGGCCGGGCGAGCAGTACTTC. Its translation is CASSPFAGGPGEQYF.

The genes are TRBV5-4 and TRBJ2-1; maybe TRBD1 (5 bases). Trimming removed 0 bases at V and 3 bases at J, with 10 bases between. Germline assignment: CDR1 SGHNT and CDR2 YYREEE (reference sequence). The CDR3 sequence is 15 residues long. DNA for the CDR3: TGTGCCAGCAGCTTGGTAGGGGCTATCTACAATGAGCAGTTCTTC. This sequence encodes CASSLVGAIYNEQFF.

The rearrangement uses TRBV7-2 and TRBJ2-5, with 10 bases that match TRBD1. V was clipped by 7 bases and J by 4 bases; unmatched bases: 9. Per germline, CDR1 SGHTA and CDR2 FQGNSA. The length of the CDR3 is 15 residues. In DNA form, the CDR3 reads TGTGCCAGCATCCAAGCCGGACAGGGGGGAGAGACCCAGTACTTC. The encoded protein is CASIQAGQGGETQYF.

The chain has TRBV5-1 and TRBJ1-4; TRBD1 might be the D (6 bases). This CDR3 contains 16 residues. V lost 3 bases and J 5 bases, leaving 17 bases between the germline ends. Germline lookup yields CDR1 SGHRS and CDR2 YFSETQ. In DNA, the CDR3 is TGCGCCAGCAGCTCGGACGGACAGATAATCAATGAAAAACTGTTTTTT. Its protein product is CASSSDGQIINEKLFF. The variable domain in full, completed from reference TRBV5-1 and TRBJ1-4, reads KAGVTQTPRYLIKTRGQQVTLSCSPISGHRSVSWYQQTPGQGLQFLFEYFSETQRNKGNFPGRFSGRQFSNSRSEMNVSTLELGDSALYLCASSSDGQIINEKLFFGSGTQLSVL.

By share of the sample, this clone is medium-sized (0.01 to 0.1%). CDR3 region: CASSIDLSAAYGYTF. Here the CDR3 DNA reads TGTGCCAGTAGTATAGATCTATCGGCAGCCTATGGCTACACCTTC. The J gene is TRBJ1-2, the V gene TRBV19; D gene uncertain. The CDR3 is 15 residues long. The germline V and J ends were trimmed by 0 bases and 4 bases, with 12 bases remaining between them. Looked up from germline, CDR1 is LNHDA and CDR2 is SQIVND (reference sequence).

The chain couples TRBV7-2 to TRBJ2-4; D possibly corresponds to TRBD1 (5 bases). Germline values: CDR1 SGHTA, CDR2 FQGNSA. The length of the CDR3 is 15 residues. The V gene lost 6 bases and the J gene lost 2 bases, with 14 bases spanning the gap. Here the CDR3 DNA reads TGTGCCAGCAGTTTTGGCAGGGCAACCAAAAACATTCAGTACTTC. This encodes CASSFGRATKNIQYF.

The V gene is TRBV18, the J gene TRBJ2-2; D perhaps matches TRBD1 (6 bases). This CDR3 spans 14 amino acids. V lost 3 bases to trimming and J lost 10 bases, with 15 bases between them. CDR1 is KGHSH, CDR2 LQKENI, per germline. In DNA, the CDR3 is TGTGCCAGCTCACCGATAGACAGGTTCGAGGAGCTGTTTTTT. Its translation: CASSPIDRFEELFF.

V usage is TRBV30 and J usage is TRBJ1-6; the D gene is possibly TRBD1 (5 bases). V lost 2 bases and J lost 7, with 9 bases in between. The germline V gene encodes CDR1 GTSNPN and CDR2 SVGIG (reference sequence). The CDR3 is 13 amino acids. The CDR3 reads CAWSRSGNSPLHF. CDR3 coding DNA: TGTGCCTGGAGTAGATCAGGGAATTCACCCCTCCACTTT. Supplemented by reference TRBV30 and TRBJ1-6, the full variable domain reads SQTIHQWPATLVQPVGSPLSLECTVEGTSNPNLYWYRQAAGRGLQLLFYSVGIGQISSEVPQNLSASRPQDRQFILSSKKLLLSDSGFYLCAWSRSGNSPLHFGNGTRLTVT.

J is TRBJ2-1 and V is TRBV7-2; possible D gene TRBD1, 5 bases. Germline CDR1 SGHTA, CDR2 FQGNSA. V was trimmed by 1 base and J by 3 bases, leaving 10 bases between them. CDR3 length equals 15 residues. Written as DNA, the CDR3 is TGTGCCAGCAGCTTAGTGCAGGGTGACTACAATGAGCAGTTCTTC. Protein: CASSLVQGDYNEQFF.

The V and J genes are TRBV7-9 and TRBJ1-1; no clear D. The CDR3 is 12 residues long. With 4 bases removed from V and 2 bases from J, the gap between germline ends came to 5 bases. Per the germline V gene, CDR1 is SEHNR and CDR2 is FQNEAQ (reference sequence). The CDR3 DNA sequence: TGTGCCAGCAGCTCAACAAACACTGAAGCTTTCTTT. It yields the protein CASSSTNTEAFF.

This clone occurred once. J is TRBJ1-1 and V is TRBV5-4; no reliable D call. From germline, CDR1 is SGHNT and CDR2 YYREEE (reference sequence). The V gene lost 4 bases and the J gene lost 3 bases, with 13 bases spanning the gap. The CDR3 totals 14 residues. CDR3: CASSQDWRDTEAFF. CDR3 DNA: TGTGCCAGCAGCCAAGATTGGAGAGACACTGAAGCTTTCTTT.

The V call is TRBV5-1, the J call TRBJ2-1; TRBD1 agrees at 9 bases. Trimming cost V 2 bases and J 4 bases; bases outside gene matches: 4. CDR3 length: 15 amino acids. Per germline, CDR1 SGHRS and CDR2 YFSETQ. The CDR3 DNA sequence: TGCGCCAGCAGCTTAGAACAGGGGGCTTACAATGAGCAGTTCTTC. Amino acids: CASSLEQGAYNEQFF.

This chain links TRBV30 with TRBJ1-2; D not resolved. Germline CDR1 reads GTSNPN; CDR2 reads SVGIG (reference sequence). V shed 0 bases and J shed 4 bases, with 9 bases lying between them. The CDR3 sequence is 13 residues long. The CDR3 sequence is CAWSVWPVYGYTF. DNA of the CDR3: TGTGCCTGGAGTGTATGGCCGGTCTATGGCTACACCTTC.

The genes are TRBV6-5 and TRBJ1-2; possibly TRBD1 for D (5 bases). CDR1 is MNHEY, CDR2 SVGAGI, per germline. Trimming took 6 bases from V and 4 from J, leaving 12 bases between them. This CDR3 is built from 13 residues. The CDR3: CASRRTSSYGYTF. CDR3 nucleotides: TGTGCCAGCAGACGGACATCCTCCTATGGCTACACCTTC.

This chain uses TRBV5-1 with TRBJ2-5; 9 bases line up with TRBD2. This CDR3 spans 16 amino acids. J gave up 1 base and V 0 bases, and 4 bases lay outside the gene matches. Germline V gene data show CDR1 as SGHRS and CDR2 as YFSETQ. The CDR3 nucleotides read TGCGCCAGCAGCTTGGAACCGACTAGCGGCCAAGAGACCCAGTACTTC. Translated: CASSLEPTSGQETQYF.

The chain couples TRBV6-5 to TRBJ2-1; 8 bases match TRBD2. CDR1 is MNHEY, CDR2 SVGAGI, per germline. Trimming at V came to 6 bases and at J to 6 bases, leaving 10 bases not matched to a gene. This CDR3 is 15 amino acids long. In DNA form, the CDR3 reads TGTGCCAGCAGCCCCGTGAGGCGGGAGGCCAATGAGCAGTTCTTC. As protein: CASSPVRREANEQFF.

In its sample, this clone was seen a few times. The chain is built from TRBV15 and TRBJ1-1, with D perhaps matching TRBD1 (5 bases). CDR3 length: 16 residues. Germline V gene lookup returns CDR1 LNHNV and CDR2 YYDKDF (reference sequence). V shed 0 bases and J shed 6 bases, with 17 bases lying between them. The CDR3 nucleotides read TGTGCCACCAGCAGAGAGAAGGATGCGGGGCTCGCTGAAGCTTTCTTT. It translates to CATSREKDAGLAEAFF.

This clone was observed a handful of times. This chain connects TRBV7-9 to TRBJ2-7, with 10 nucleotides matching TRBD1. This CDR3 contains 19 residues. Germline lookup yields CDR1 SEHNR and CDR2 FQNEAQ (reference sequence). J gave up 2 bases and V 5 bases, and 18 bases lay outside the gene matches. The CDR3: CASSPTSGQGPTLTYEQYF. The CDR3 bases are TGTGCCAGCAGCCCAACCTCGGGACAGGGGCCGACCCTTACCTACGAGCAGTACTTC.

This clone is a singleton in its sample. The V and J genes are TRBV9 and TRBJ2-7; 11 bases are shared with TRBD1. The CDR3 is 15 amino acids. V lost 0 bases to trimming and J lost 2 bases; unmatched junction nucleotides: 1. The germline gives CDR1 SGDLS, CDR2 YYNGEE. CDR3 sequence reads: CASSVGGQGAYEQYF. The DNA of the CDR3 is TGTGCCAGCAGCGTAGGGGGACAGGGGGCCTACGAGCAGTACTTC.

The chain recombines TRBV6-1 with TRBJ2-7, with unresolved D. Germline loops: CDR1 MNHNS, CDR2 SASEGT. Trimming removed 4 bases at V and 6 bases at J, with 7 bases between. The CDR3 is 11 amino acids. The CDR3 is CASSARAEQYF. The DNA of the CDR3 is TGTGCCAGCAGTGCACGGGCCGAGCAGTACTTC.

The chain links TRBV4-1 to TRBJ2-7; TRBD1 aligns across 7 bases. CDR3 length: 20 residues. The ends lost 2 bases at V and 2 bases at J; junction bases unmatched: 21. Germline CDR1 MGHRA, CDR2 YSYEKL. The CDR3 region is CASSQSAVPGQSTLAYEQYF. Written as DNA, the CDR3 is TGCGCCAGCAGCCAATCTGCCGTCCCGGGACAGTCGACCCTTGCCTACGAGCAGTACTTC.

The genes are TRBV7-7 and TRBJ2-1; D not resolved. The CDR3 spans 15 residues. V dropped 1 base and J dropped 0 bases, with 7 bases sitting between them. The germline V gene encodes CDR1 SSHAT and CDR2 FNYEAQ (reference sequence). The CDR3 loop is CASSLDGGSYNEQFF. The CDR3 DNA is TGTGCCAGCAGCTTAGATGGCGGCTCCTACAATGAGCAGTTCTTC.

CDR3 nucleotides: TGTGCCATCAGTGAGTCCCGGGATATGATCTATGGCTACACCTTC. Its protein product is CAISESRDMIYGYTF. This chain joins TRBV10-3 and TRBJ1-2; D is unclear. This CDR3 comprises 15 residues. V was pared by 0 bases and J by 4 bases, with 12 bases between. Germline values: CDR1 ENHRY, CDR2 SYGVKD.